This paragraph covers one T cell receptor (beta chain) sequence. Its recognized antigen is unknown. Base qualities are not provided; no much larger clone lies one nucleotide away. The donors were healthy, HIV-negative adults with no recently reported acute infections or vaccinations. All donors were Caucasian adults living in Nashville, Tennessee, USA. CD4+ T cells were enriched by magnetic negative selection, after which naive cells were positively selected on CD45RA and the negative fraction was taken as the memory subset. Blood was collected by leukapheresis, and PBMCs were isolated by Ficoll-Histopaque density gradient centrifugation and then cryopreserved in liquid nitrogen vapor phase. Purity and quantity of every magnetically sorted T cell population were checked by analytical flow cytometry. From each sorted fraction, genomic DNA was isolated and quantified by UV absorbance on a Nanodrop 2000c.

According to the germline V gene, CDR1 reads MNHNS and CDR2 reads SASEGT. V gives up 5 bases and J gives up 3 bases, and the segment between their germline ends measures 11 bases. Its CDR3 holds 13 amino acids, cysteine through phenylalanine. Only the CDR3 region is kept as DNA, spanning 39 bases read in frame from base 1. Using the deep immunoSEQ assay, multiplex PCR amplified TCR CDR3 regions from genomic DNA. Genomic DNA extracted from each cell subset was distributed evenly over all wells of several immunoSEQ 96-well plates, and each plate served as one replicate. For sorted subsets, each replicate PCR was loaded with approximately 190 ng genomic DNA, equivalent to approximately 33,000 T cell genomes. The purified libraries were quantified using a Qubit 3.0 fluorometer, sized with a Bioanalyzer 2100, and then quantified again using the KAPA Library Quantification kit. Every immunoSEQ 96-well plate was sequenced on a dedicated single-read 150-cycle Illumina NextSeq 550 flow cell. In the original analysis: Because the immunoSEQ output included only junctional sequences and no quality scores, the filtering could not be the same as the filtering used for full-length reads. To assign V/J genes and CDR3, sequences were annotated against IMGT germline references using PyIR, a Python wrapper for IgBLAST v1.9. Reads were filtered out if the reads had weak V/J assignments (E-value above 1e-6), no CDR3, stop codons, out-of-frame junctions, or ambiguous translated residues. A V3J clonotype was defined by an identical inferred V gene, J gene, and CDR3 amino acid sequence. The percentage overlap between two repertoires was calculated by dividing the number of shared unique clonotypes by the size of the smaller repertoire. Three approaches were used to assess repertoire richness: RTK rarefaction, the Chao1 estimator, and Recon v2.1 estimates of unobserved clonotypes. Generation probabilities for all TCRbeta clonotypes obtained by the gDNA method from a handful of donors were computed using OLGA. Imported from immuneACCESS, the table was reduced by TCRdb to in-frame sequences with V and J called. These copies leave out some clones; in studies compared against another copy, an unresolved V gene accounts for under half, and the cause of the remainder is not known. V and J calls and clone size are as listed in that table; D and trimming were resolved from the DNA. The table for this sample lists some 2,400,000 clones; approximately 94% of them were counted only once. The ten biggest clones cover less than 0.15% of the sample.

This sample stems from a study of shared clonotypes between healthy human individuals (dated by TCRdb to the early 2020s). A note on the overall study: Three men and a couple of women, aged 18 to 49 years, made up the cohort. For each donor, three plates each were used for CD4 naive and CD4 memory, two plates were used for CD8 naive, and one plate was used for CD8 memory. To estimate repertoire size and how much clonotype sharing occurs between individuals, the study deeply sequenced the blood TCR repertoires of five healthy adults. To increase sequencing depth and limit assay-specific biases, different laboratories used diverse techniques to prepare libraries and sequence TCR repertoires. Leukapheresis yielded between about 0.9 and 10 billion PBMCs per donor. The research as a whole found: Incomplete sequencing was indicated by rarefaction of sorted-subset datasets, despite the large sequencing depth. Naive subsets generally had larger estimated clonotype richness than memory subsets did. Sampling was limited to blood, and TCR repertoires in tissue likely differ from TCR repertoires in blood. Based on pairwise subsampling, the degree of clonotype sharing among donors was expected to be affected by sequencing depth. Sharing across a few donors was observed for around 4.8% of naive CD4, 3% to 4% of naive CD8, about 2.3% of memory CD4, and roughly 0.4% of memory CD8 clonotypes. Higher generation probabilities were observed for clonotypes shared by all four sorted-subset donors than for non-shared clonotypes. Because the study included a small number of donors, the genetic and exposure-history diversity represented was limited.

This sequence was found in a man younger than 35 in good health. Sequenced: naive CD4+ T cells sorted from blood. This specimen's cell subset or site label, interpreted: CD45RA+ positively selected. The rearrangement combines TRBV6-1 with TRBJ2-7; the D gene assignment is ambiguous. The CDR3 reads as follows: CASSKERLYEQYF. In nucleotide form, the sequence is TGTGCCAGCAGTAAAGAAAGGCTCTACGAGCAGTACTTC.